This is a list of T cell receptor beta chains from one sample in a study of T cell changes during pregnancy in multiple sclerosis. The method was immunoSEQ multiplex PCR; TCRdb's version includes in-frame clones alone and lacks a portion of them. The sample records roughly 70,000 clones, about 92% being singletons. The source material was peripheral blood, sampled in the third trimester of pregnancy. The source of these receptors is a female donor in good health, enrolled as a control in a pregnancy study. CDR3s include the opening cysteine and the closing phenylalanine or tryptophan. The D gene is left open where the match is weak. Clone size is shown for a subset of rows, as once, few, many or a class of expanded clone.

d_call: .; clone_size: .; v_call: TRBV5-1; j_call: TRBJ1-2; cdr3_aa: CASSLGGGYGYTF; cdr3_nt: TGCGCCAGCAGCTTGGGAGGCGGGTACGGCTACACCTTC
d_call: .; clone_size: .; v_call: TRBV11-2; j_call: TRBJ2-7; cdr3_aa: CASRDSSYEQYF; cdr3_nt: TGTGCCAGCAGGGACAGTTCCTACGAGCAGTACTTC
d_call: .; clone_size: .; v_call: TRBV28; j_call: TRBJ2-1; cdr3_aa: CASSFGGPYNEQFF; cdr3_nt: TGTGCCAGCAGTTTCGGGGGTCCGTACAATGAGCAGTTCTTC
d_call: TRBD2; clone_size: once; v_call: TRBV5-4; j_call: TRBJ2-1; cdr3_aa: CASSLAGGPPEQFF; cdr3_nt: TGTGCCAGCAGTTTAGCGGGGGGGCCTCCTGAGCAGTTCTTC
d_call: TRBD1; clone_size: .; v_call: TRBV6-1; j_call: TRBJ1-2; cdr3_aa: CASSPIDRAGYTF; cdr3_nt: TGTGCCAGCAGTCCCATCGACAGGGCTGGCTACACCTTC
d_call: TRBD2; clone_size: .; v_call: TRBV10-3; j_call: TRBJ2-1; cdr3_aa: CAISEIKDRLADYNEQFF; cdr3_nt: TGTGCCATCAGTGAAATTAAAGATCGACTAGCGGATTACAATGAGCAGTTCTTC
d_call: .; clone_size: once; v_call: TRBV6-1; j_call: TRBJ1-2; cdr3_aa: CASSGSSEITYGYTF; cdr3_nt: TGTGCCAGCAGTGGTTCGTCTGAGATTACGTATGGCTACACCTTC
d_call: TRBD1; clone_size: .; v_call: TRBV4-1; j_call: TRBJ2-7; cdr3_aa: CASSQDNTGGYSYEQYF; cdr3_nt: TGCGCCAGCAGCCAAGACAATACAGGGGGCTATTCCTACGAGCAGTACTTC
d_call: .; clone_size: .; v_call: TRBV11-2; j_call: TRBJ2-1; cdr3_aa: CASSSEAGYNEQFF; cdr3_nt: TGTGCCAGCAGCTCAGAAGCGGGTTACAATGAGCAGTTCTTC
d_call: .; clone_size: .; v_call: TRBV5-1; j_call: TRBJ2-5; cdr3_aa: CASSSGSGTQYF; cdr3_nt: TGCGCCAGCAGCTCAGGGTCCGGGACCCAGTACTTC
d_call: TRBD1; clone_size: .; v_call: TRBV5-6; j_call: TRBJ1-4; cdr3_aa: CASSSGPDRVEKLFF; cdr3_nt: TGTGCCAGCAGCTCCGGCCCCGACAGGGTTGAAAAACTGTTTTTT
d_call: .; clone_size: .; v_call: TRBV10-1; j_call: TRBJ1-2; cdr3_aa: CASSESGAYGYTF; cdr3_nt: TGCGCCAGCAGTGAGTCGGGGGCGTATGGCTACACCTTC
d_call: TRBD2; clone_size: .; v_call: TRBV4-1; j_call: TRBJ2-1; cdr3_aa: CASSQGLAGGPVFF; cdr3_nt: TGCGCCAGCAGCCAAGGACTAGCGGGAGGGCCGGTGTTCTTC
d_call: TRBD1; clone_size: .; v_call: TRBV5-4; j_call: TRBJ2-1; cdr3_aa: CASSSQGANEQFF; cdr3_nt: TGTGCCAGCAGCTCGCAGGGGGCCAATGAGCAGTTCTTC
d_call: TRBD1; clone_size: once; v_call: TRBV30; j_call: TRBJ1-5; cdr3_aa: CAWSAEGALGQPQHF; cdr3_nt: TGTGCCTGGAGTGCCGAGGGGGCTCTGGGACAGCCCCAGCATTTT
d_call: TRBD1; clone_size: once; v_call: TRBV5-1; j_call: TRBJ1-1; cdr3_aa: CASSLVRQGNTEAFF; cdr3_nt: TGCGCCAGCAGCTTGGTTAGACAGGGAAACACTGAAGCTTTCTTT
d_call: .; clone_size: .; v_call: TRBV2; j_call: TRBJ2-5; cdr3_aa: CASRRDWETQYF; cdr3_nt: TGTGCCAGCAGACGGGACTGGGAGACCCAGTACTTC
d_call: TRBD1; clone_size: .; v_call: TRBV5-4; j_call: TRBJ2-7; cdr3_aa: CASSLTGAEEQYF; cdr3_nt: TGTGCCAGCAGCTTGACAGGGGCAGAAGAGCAGTACTTC
d_call: .; clone_size: .; v_call: TRBV28; j_call: TRBJ2-5; cdr3_aa: CASSRSPRLVRSETQYF; cdr3_nt: TGTGCCAGCAGTCGCTCCCCCCGGCTAGTACGCTCGGAGACCCAGTACTTC
d_call: TRBD1; clone_size: .; v_call: TRBV5-1; j_call: TRBJ2-7; cdr3_aa: CASGQGAYEQYF; cdr3_nt: TGCGCCAGCGGACAGGGGGCCTACGAGCAGTACTTC
d_call: TRBD2; clone_size: .; v_call: TRBV5-1; j_call: TRBJ2-1; cdr3_aa: CASSSGGTSGYNEQFF; cdr3_nt: TGCGCCAGCAGCTCGGGGGGGACTAGCGGGTACAATGAGCAGTTCTTC
d_call: TRBD2; clone_size: .; v_call: TRBV7-2; j_call: TRBJ2-3; cdr3_aa: CASSLVAGGRDTQYF; cdr3_nt: TGTGCCAGCAGCTTAGTAGCGGGGGGGCGGGATACGCAGTATTTT
d_call: .; clone_size: .; v_call: TRBV21-1; j_call: TRBJ1-6; cdr3_aa: CASSALRRSTGEGSAYNSPLHF; cdr3_nt: TGTGCCAGCAGCGCCTTGCGTCGTTCGACGGGGGAGGGTAGCGCCTATAATTCACCCCTCCACTTT
d_call: TRBD2; clone_size: .; v_call: TRBV9; j_call: TRBJ2-7; cdr3_aa: CASSGTSGRYEQYF; cdr3_nt: TGTGCCAGCAGCGGGACTAGCGGGAGGTACGAGCAGTACTTC
d_call: TRBD2; clone_size: .; v_call: TRBV5-4; j_call: TRBJ2-3; cdr3_aa: CASSLGRGLAGADTQYF; cdr3_nt: TGTGCCAGCAGCTTGGGCCGGGGACTAGCGGGAGCAGATACGCAGTATTTT
d_call: .; clone_size: .; v_call: TRBV28; j_call: TRBJ1-1; cdr3_aa: CASSPPRVTEAFF; cdr3_nt: TGTGCCAGCAGCCCCCCCAGGGTAACTGAAGCTTTCTTT
d_call: TRBD1; clone_size: few; v_call: TRBV9; j_call: TRBJ1-2; cdr3_aa: CASSAETGSDGYTF; cdr3_nt: TGTGCCAGCAGCGCCGAGACAGGGAGCGATGGCTACACCTTC
d_call: TRBD1; clone_size: .; v_call: TRBV18; j_call: TRBJ2-6; cdr3_aa: CASAWGQANSGANVLTF; cdr3_nt: TGTGCCAGCGCATGGGGACAGGCCAACTCTGGGGCCAACGTCCTGACTTTC
d_call: TRBD1; clone_size: once; v_call: TRBV6-1; j_call: TRBJ1-2; cdr3_aa: CASSKVPDRASLDGYTF; cdr3_nt: TGTGCCAGCAGTAAAGTACCTGACAGGGCGTCGCTGGATGGCTACACCTTC
d_call: .; clone_size: .; v_call: TRBV5-8; j_call: TRBJ2-5; cdr3_aa: CASSLGGVGRETQYF; cdr3_nt: TGTGCCAGCAGCTTGGGGGGCGTGGGGCGAGAGACCCAGTACTTC
d_call: TRBD1; clone_size: .; v_call: TRBV18; j_call: TRBJ1-3; cdr3_aa: CASSPIRGQGSGNTIYF; cdr3_nt: TGTGCCAGCTCACCTATTCGGGGACAGGGCTCTGGAAACACCATATATTTT
d_call: TRBD2; clone_size: many; v_call: TRBV28; j_call: TRBJ2-1; cdr3_aa: CASSLPLAGGYNEQFF; cdr3_nt: TGTGCCAGCAGTCTTCCCCTTGCGGGAGGATACAATGAGCAGTTCTTC
d_call: .; clone_size: .; v_call: TRBV7-2; j_call: TRBJ2-7; cdr3_aa: CASSTTPLSYEQYF; cdr3_nt: TGTGCCAGCAGCACGACACCACTCTCCTACGAGCAGTACTTC
d_call: TRBD2; clone_size: .; v_call: TRBV6-5; j_call: TRBJ2-5; cdr3_aa: CASSLSTSGETQYF; cdr3_nt: TGTGCCAGCAGTCTCTCGACTAGCGGAGAGACCCAGTACTTC
d_call: TRBD1; clone_size: .; v_call: TRBV4-1; j_call: TRBJ2-7; cdr3_aa: CASSPGDRGYEQYF; cdr3_nt: TGCGCCAGCAGCCCGGGGGACAGGGGTTACGAGCAGTACTTC
d_call: TRBD1; clone_size: .; v_call: TRBV10-2; j_call: TRBJ2-3; cdr3_aa: CASWDRATDTQYF; cdr3_nt: TGCGCCAGCTGGGACAGGGCCACAGATACGCAGTATTTT
d_call: .; clone_size: .; v_call: TRBV5-6; j_call: TRBJ1-2; cdr3_aa: CASRTDSIHGYTF; cdr3_nt: TGTGCCAGCAGAACCGACAGCATTCATGGCTACACCTTC
d_call: .; clone_size: .; v_call: TRBV5-6; j_call: TRBJ2-5; cdr3_aa: CASSQVPGSGETQYF; cdr3_nt: TGTGCCAGCAGCCAGGTGCCGGGAAGCGGGGAGACCCAGTACTTC
d_call: TRBD1; clone_size: .; v_call: TRBV2; j_call: TRBJ1-2; cdr3_aa: CASLGTGYGYTF; cdr3_nt: TGTGCCAGCCTCGGGACAGGCTATGGCTACACCTTC
d_call: .; clone_size: .; v_call: TRBV20-1; j_call: TRBJ2-1; cdr3_aa: CSASDYIEQFF; cdr3_nt: TGCAGTGCTAGTGACTACATCGAGCAGTTCTTC
d_call: TRBD2; clone_size: .; v_call: TRBV28; j_call: TRBJ2-3; cdr3_aa: CASSPSGSTDTQYF; cdr3_nt: TGTGCCAGCAGTCCTAGCGGCAGCACAGATACGCAGTATTTT
d_call: .; clone_size: .; v_call: TRBV2; j_call: TRBJ2-3; cdr3_aa: CASSERGYDTDTQYF; cdr3_nt: TGTGCCAGCAGTGAACGGGGGTACGACACAGATACGCAGTATTTT
d_call: .; clone_size: .; v_call: TRBV7-2; j_call: TRBJ2-1; cdr3_aa: CASSPRGVGYNEQFF; cdr3_nt: TGTGCCAGCAGCCCCAGGGGGGTTGGGTATAATGAGCAGTTCTTC
d_call: .; clone_size: .; v_call: TRBV5-5; j_call: TRBJ2-3; cdr3_aa: CASSLPSTDTQYF; cdr3_nt: TGTGCCAGCAGCTTGCCTAGCACAGATACGCAGTATTTT
d_call: TRBD2; clone_size: few; v_call: TRBV19; j_call: TRBJ2-7; cdr3_aa: CASSIHGLAGDRGYEQYF; cdr3_nt: TGTGCCAGTAGTATCCACGGACTAGCGGGAGACAGAGGGTACGAGCAGTACTTC
d_call: .; clone_size: .; v_call: TRBV19; j_call: TRBJ1-1; cdr3_aa: CASIEDGNSAEAFF; cdr3_nt: TGTGCCAGTATCGAGGACGGGAATAGCGCTGAAGCTTTCTTT
d_call: .; clone_size: .; v_call: TRBV4-2; j_call: TRBJ2-2; cdr3_aa: CASSQDPQGGELFF; cdr3_nt: TGTGCCAGCAGCCAAGATCCCCAGGGAGGGGAGCTGTTTTTT
d_call: .; clone_size: .; v_call: TRBV2; j_call: TRBJ2-5; cdr3_aa: CASSEETGQDF; cdr3_nt: TGTGCCAGCAGTGAAGAAACAGGGCAAGACTTC
d_call: .; clone_size: .; v_call: TRBV28; j_call: TRBJ1-1; cdr3_aa: CASTAVGSAFF; cdr3_nt: TGTGCCAGCACCGCGGTCGGATCAGCTTTCTTT
d_call: TRBD2; clone_size: .; v_call: TRBV28; j_call: TRBJ2-3; cdr3_aa: CASIIAGEGTDTQYF; cdr3_nt: TGTGCCAGCATTATCGCGGGGGAAGGCACAGATACGCAGTATTTT
d_call: .; clone_size: .; v_call: TRBV19; j_call: TRBJ1-6; cdr3_aa: CASRDTYNSPLHF; cdr3_nt: TGTGCCAGCCGGGATACGTATAATTCACCCCTCCACTTT
d_call: .; clone_size: .; v_call: TRBV2; j_call: TRBJ2-3; cdr3_aa: CAGDRGSGDTQYF; cdr3_nt: TGTGCCGGGGACCGTGGCAGCGGGGATACGCAGTATTTT
d_call: .; clone_size: .; v_call: TRBV21-1; j_call: TRBJ2-7; cdr3_aa: CASSKGGGDPYEQYF; cdr3_nt: TGTGCCAGCAGCAAAGGTGGCGGGGACCCCTACGAGCAGTACTTC
d_call: TRBD1; clone_size: .; v_call: TRBV13; j_call: TRBJ2-7; cdr3_aa: CASSSQGRTEQYF; cdr3_nt: TGTGCCAGCAGCTCACAGGGGCGTACGGAACAGTACTTC
d_call: .; clone_size: .; v_call: TRBV5-6; j_call: TRBJ2-2; cdr3_aa: CASSFTGNTGELFF; cdr3_nt: TGTGCCAGCAGCTTCACTGGGAACACCGGGGAGCTGTTTTTT
d_call: TRBD2; clone_size: .; v_call: TRBV4-1; j_call: TRBJ2-1; cdr3_aa: CASSEGLAGGPNNEQFF; cdr3_nt: TGCGCCAGCAGCGAGGGACTAGCGGGAGGACCGAACAATGAGCAGTTCTTC
d_call: TRBD2; clone_size: .; v_call: TRBV4-3; j_call: TRBJ2-1; cdr3_aa: CASKSGRWTNEQFF; cdr3_nt: TGCGCCAGCAAAAGCGGGAGATGGACAAATGAGCAGTTCTTC
d_call: TRBD2; clone_size: once; v_call: TRBV19; j_call: TRBJ2-1; cdr3_aa: CASSKPSGSYNEQFF; cdr3_nt: TGTGCCAGTAGTAAGCCTAGCGGGTCCTACAATGAGCAGTTCTTC
d_call: .; clone_size: .; v_call: TRBV5-4; j_call: TRBJ2-6; cdr3_aa: CASSRGHGNSGANVLTF; cdr3_nt: TGTGCCAGCAGCAGGGGACATGGAAACTCTGGGGCCAACGTCCTGACTTTC
d_call: TRBD1; clone_size: .; v_call: TRBV7-3; j_call: TRBJ2-7; cdr3_aa: CASSLTGQGREQYF; cdr3_nt: TGTGCCAGCAGCTTAACGGGACAGGGTCGCGAGCAGTACTTC